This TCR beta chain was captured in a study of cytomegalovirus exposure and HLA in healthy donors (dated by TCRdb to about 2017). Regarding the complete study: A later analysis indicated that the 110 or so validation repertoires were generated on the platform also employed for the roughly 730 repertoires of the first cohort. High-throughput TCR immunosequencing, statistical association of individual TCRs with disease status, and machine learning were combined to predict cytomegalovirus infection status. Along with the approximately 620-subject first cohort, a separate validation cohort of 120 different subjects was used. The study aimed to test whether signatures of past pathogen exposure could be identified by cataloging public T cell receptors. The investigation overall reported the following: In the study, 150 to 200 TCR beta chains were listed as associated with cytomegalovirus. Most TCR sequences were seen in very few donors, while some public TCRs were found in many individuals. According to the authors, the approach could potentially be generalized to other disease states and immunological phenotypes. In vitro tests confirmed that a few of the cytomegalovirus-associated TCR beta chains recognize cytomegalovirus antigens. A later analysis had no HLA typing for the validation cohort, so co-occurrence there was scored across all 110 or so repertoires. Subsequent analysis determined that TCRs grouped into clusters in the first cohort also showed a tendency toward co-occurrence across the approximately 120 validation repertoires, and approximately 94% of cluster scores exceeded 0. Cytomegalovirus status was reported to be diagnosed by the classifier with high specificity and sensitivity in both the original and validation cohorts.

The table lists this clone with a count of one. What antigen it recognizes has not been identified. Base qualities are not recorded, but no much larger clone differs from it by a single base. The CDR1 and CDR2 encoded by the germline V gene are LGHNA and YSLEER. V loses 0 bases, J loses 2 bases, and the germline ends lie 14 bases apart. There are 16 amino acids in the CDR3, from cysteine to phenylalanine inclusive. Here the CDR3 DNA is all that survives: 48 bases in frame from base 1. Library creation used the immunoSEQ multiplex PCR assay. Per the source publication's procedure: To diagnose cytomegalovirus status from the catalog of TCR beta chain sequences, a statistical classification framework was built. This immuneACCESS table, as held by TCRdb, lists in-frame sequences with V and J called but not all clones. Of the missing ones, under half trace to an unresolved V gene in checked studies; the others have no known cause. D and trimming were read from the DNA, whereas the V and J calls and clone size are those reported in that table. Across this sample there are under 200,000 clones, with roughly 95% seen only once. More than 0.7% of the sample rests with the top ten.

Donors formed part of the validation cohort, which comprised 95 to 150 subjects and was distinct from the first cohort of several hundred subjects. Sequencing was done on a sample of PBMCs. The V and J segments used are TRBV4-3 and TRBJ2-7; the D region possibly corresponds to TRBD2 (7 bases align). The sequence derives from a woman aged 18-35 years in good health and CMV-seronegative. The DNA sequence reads TGCGCCAGCAGCCAAGATCGGGGGGCCTCCGCCTACGAGCAGTACTTC. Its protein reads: CASSQDRGASAYEQYF.